Shown below are 32 T cell receptor beta chains from a single sample sequenced in a study of T cells after yellow fever vaccination. TCRdb called the 5' RACE reads again in MiXCR, with one record for every CDR3 protein. This sample has about 160,000 distinct CDR3 sequences, with about 7% found just once. The sequencing here drew on CD4+ T cells sorted from PBMCs, taken 5 days after the first yellow fever vaccination. The source is a man aged 18 to 35 who received the YFV17D yellow fever vaccine.

The chain has TRBV7-2 and TRBJ1-6, with D hard to call. CDR1 and CDR2 (germline): SGHTA, FQGNSA. V gave up 1 base and J gave up 13 bases, with 11 bases separating them. The CDR3 is made up of 13 amino acids. This CDR3 reads CASSLGDGLPLHF. DNA for the CDR3: TGTGCCAGCAGCTTAGGGGATGGGTTGCCCCTCCACTTT.

This clonotype was detected only a few times. The rearrangement joins TRBV18 to TRBJ1-6; 11 bases map to TRBD1. This CDR3 contains 17 residues. Germline V gives CDR1 KGHSH, CDR2 LQKENI. The trim removed 3 bases at V and 9 bases at J, leaving 10 bases unmatched. The CDR3 nucleotides read TGTGCCAGCTCACCTATTCCCCCGGGACAGGGGGGTTCACCCCTCCACTTT. Residues: CASSPIPPGQGGSPLHF. Together with reference TRBV18 and TRBJ1-6, the CDR3 gives the full variable domain: NAGVMQNPRHLVRRRGQEARLRCSPMKGHSHVYWYRQLPEEGLKFMVYLQKENIIDESGMPKERFSAEFPKEGPSILRIQQVVRGDSAAYFCASSPIPPGQGGSPLHFGNGTRLTVT.

The table lists this clonotype with many counts. The chain carries TRBV29-1 and TRBJ1-5; 8 bases agree with TRBD1. The V segment lost 4 bases and the J segment 6 bases; nucleotides outside the gene matches: 5. CDR1 and CDR2 from the germline V gene are SQVTM and ANQGSEA. This CDR3 contains 13 residues. The CDR3 nucleotides are TGCAGCGTTGGACAGGGGTACGGTCAGCCCCAGCATTTT. As protein: CSVGQGYGQPQHF. Filled out from reference TRBV29-1 and TRBJ1-5, the complete variable domain reads SAVISQKPSRDICQRGTSLTIQCQVDSQVTMMFWYRQQPGQSLTLIATANQGSEATYESGFVIDKFPISRPNLTFSTLTVSNMSPEDSSIYLCSVGQGYGQPQHFGDGTRLSIL.

This clonotype has at least ten counts. The rearrangement joins TRBV24-1 to TRBJ2-5; 9 nucleotides agree with TRBD1. There are 16 residues in the CDR3. CDR1 KGHDR and CDR2 SFDVKD come from the germline V gene. With 3 bases clipped from V and 5 bases from J, the junction kept 9 bases outside the gene matches. The CDR3 DNA reads as TGTGCCACCAGTGATGGGGGACAGGGTTCCCGGGAGACCCAGTACTTC. Translated, it gives CATSDGGQGSRETQYF.

There are a few counts of this clonotype. The chain uses TRBV4-3 and TRBJ2-6, with 7 bases lining up with TRBD1. CDR1 is LGHNA, CDR2 YSLEER, per germline. Unmatched junction bases numbered 8, after V lost 0 bases and J lost 3 bases. CDR3 length: 18 amino acids. The DNA for the CDR3 is TGCGCCAGCAGCCAAGAGGCAGAGGGGGCGTTTGGGGCCAACGTCCTGACTTTC. This sequence encodes CASSQEAEGAFGANVLTF.

This clonotype was picked up a small number of times. This chain uses TRBV12-3 or TRBV12-4 with TRBJ2-3; D is perhaps TRBD2 (5 bases). Between the trimmed V and J ends, which lost 5 bases and 2 bases, there was a span of 11 bases. This CDR3 is 14 amino acids long. This chain's CDR3 is CASSRRTPTDTQYF. The CDR3 region has the DNA TGTGCCAGCAGTCGGCGGACTCCCACAGATACGCAGTATTTT.

This clonotype came up once. This may stem from a read error, because a much larger clone lies one nucleotide away. The V gene is TRBV12-3 or TRBV12-4, the J gene TRBJ2-6; D is undetermined. Trimming pared 6 bases from V and 2 bases from J, leaving 14 bases between. This CDR3 comprises 16 residues. CDR3 in amino acids: CASSTHEVAGANVLTF. The CDR3 nucleotides read TGTGCCAGCAGCACCCACGAGGTCGCTGGGGCCAACGTCCTGACTTTC.

The V and J genes are TRBV20-1 and TRBJ2-7; either TRBD1 or TRBD2 may supply D (5 bases each). Per germline, CDR1 DFQATT and CDR2 SNEGSKA (reference sequence). Trimming cost V 4 bases and J 0 bases, with 10 bases left between them. The CDR3 sequence is 13 residues long. CDR3 in amino acids: CSAKDGGSYEQYF. CDR3 nucleotides: TGCAGTGCTAAGGATGGGGGCTCCTACGAGCAGTACTTC.

This clonotype was counted ten times or more. The chain uses TRBV4-1 and TRBJ2-3; tentatively, D is TRBD2 (6 bases). This CDR3 region has 17 residues. V was pared by 1 base and J by 1 base, with 15 bases between. Looked up from germline, CDR1 is MGHRA and CDR2 is YSYEKL. The CDR3 DNA is TGCGCCAGCAGCCAAGTCTCCCTACCGGGAGGCACAGATACGCAGTATTTT. It specifies CASSQVSLPGGTDTQYF.

This clonotype has a count of ten or more. V usage is TRBV10-3 and J usage is TRBJ2-5; tentative D call: TRBD1 (7 bases). Trimming left V 0 bases short and J 4 bases short, with 12 bases between. Germline V CDR1 and CDR2: ENHRY, SYGVKD. There are 15 residues in the CDR3. The CDR3 DNA sequence: TGTGCCATCAGTGAGTCAAGACAGGGAGGAGAGACCCAGTACTTC. Translated, it gives CAISESRQGGETQYF.

This clonotype was counted at least ten times. V usage is TRBV7-6 and J usage is TRBJ2-7; D remains ambiguous. CDR1 SGHVS and CDR2 FNYEAQ come from the germline V gene. CDR3 length: 14 amino acids. Trimming took off 2 bases at V and 6 bases at J, with 14 bases between the two ends. In DNA, the CDR3 is TGTGCCAGCAGCTTATCGGGCAAGACAAGCGAGCAGTACTTC. This sequence encodes CASSLSGKTSEQYF. The full variable domain, rest sourced from reference TRBV7-6 and TRBJ2-7, is GAGVSQSPRYKVTKRGQDVALRCDPISGHVSLYWYRQALGQGPEFLTYFNYEAQQDKSGLPNDRFSAERPEGSISTLTIQRTEQRDSAMYRCASSLSGKTSEQYFGPGTRLTVT.

In this sample, this clonotype turned up many times. V is TRBV5-1 and J is TRBJ2-1, with D tentatively TRBD1 (5 bases). Between the trimmed V and J ends, which lost 3 bases and 4 bases, there was a span of 14 bases. Germline values: CDR1 SGHRS, CDR2 YFSETQ. The CDR3 runs to 15 residues. The CDR3 loop reads CASSWGDGPYNEQFF. The CDR3 DNA is TGCGCCAGCAGCTGGGGCGATGGGCCATACAATGAGCAGTTCTTC.

The chain combines TRBV27 with TRBJ1-4, with 8 bases matching TRBD1. This CDR3 spans 15 amino acids. Germline trimming cut 1 base from V and 7 bases from J; bases unmatched to any gene: 5. Germline CDR1 MNHEY, CDR2 SMNVEV (reference sequence). The CDR3 loop reads CASSLLGRGPEKLFF. CDR3 nucleotide sequence: TGTGCCAGCAGTTTATTAGGCAGGGGGCCTGAAAAACTGTTTTTT.

Ten or more counts support this clonotype. V usage is TRBV10-1 and J usage is TRBJ1-6; D might be TRBD1 (5 bases). Germline-derived CDR1 and CDR2 are WNHNN and SYGVQD (reference sequence). Trimming stripped 0 bases from V and 0 bases from J, with 15 bases between. This CDR3 contains 19 residues. The CDR3 DNA follows: TGCGCCAGCAGTGAGTCGGTGACAGCCTTCAGCTCCTATAATTCACCCCTCCACTTT. Residues: CASSESVTAFSSYNSPLHF.

This clonotype was found a few times. The rearrangement links TRBV6-1 to TRBJ2-3; 9 bases agree with TRBD1. The CDR3 totals 14 residues. Germline loops: CDR1 MNHNS, CDR2 SASEGT. V shed 4 bases, J shed 5 bases, and the junction held 4 bases outside the gene matches. CDR3 region: CASSVQGAGDTQYF. DNA for the CDR3: TGTGCCAGCAGTGTACAGGGGGCCGGAGATACGCAGTATTTT.

This clonotype was detected a few times. The chain carries TRBV7-2 and TRBJ2-1; 12 bases map to TRBD1. The CDR3 totals 15 residues. Germline loops: CDR1 SGHTA, CDR2 FQGNSA. Trimming cost V 4 bases and J 9 bases; bases outside gene matches: 7. The CDR3, as DNA: TGTGCCAGCAGCTCGGGACAGGGGGCCATCGGTGAGCAGTTCTTC. It is translated as CASSSGQGAIGEQFF.

This clonotype came up many times. The chain carries TRBV14 and TRBJ2-3; 8 bases align to TRBD1. There are 14 residues in the CDR3. CDR1 SGHDN and CDR2 FVKESK come from the germline V gene. V was clipped by 5 bases and J by 8 bases; unmatched bases: 9. The CDR3 nucleotides are TGTGCCAGCAGCTCGGGACAGGCTCAGGTTACGCAGTATTTT. Amino acid sequence: CASSSGQAQVTQYF.

This clonotype has ten or more counts. V gene TRBV4-1 combines with J gene TRBJ2-1; 8 positions agree with TRBD2. The CDR3 is 17 residues long. Trimming at V came to 1 base and at J to 0 bases, leaving 5 bases not matched to a gene. CDR1 is MGHRA and CDR2 is YSYEKL in the germline V gene. The CDR3 nucleotides read TGCGCCAGCAGCCAAGGGGGAACTAGCGGCTCCTACAATGAGCAGTTCTTC. Protein sequence: CASSQGGTSGSYNEQFF.

This clonotype was seen many times. The chain carries TRBV18 and TRBJ2-1; 10 bases line up with TRBD2. The CDR3 length is 15 residues. V lost 6 bases, J lost 2 bases, and 4 bases stayed unmatched. The germline V gene has CDR1 KGHSH and CDR2 LQKENI. CDR3 sequence reads: CASSTSGVPYNEQFF. The DNA for the CDR3 is TGTGCCAGCTCTACTAGCGGGGTCCCCTACAATGAGCAGTTCTTC.

This clonotype was seen many times. The chain recombines TRBV29-1 with TRBJ1-1; D ambiguous. Trimming cost V 2 bases and J 4 bases, with 8 bases left between them. The CDR3 runs to 12 residues. The germline V gene encodes CDR1 SQVTM and CDR2 ANQGSEA. CDR3 in amino acids: CSVESSLTEAFF. CDR3 bases: TGCAGCGTTGAATCGTCCCTCACTGAAGCTTTCTTT.

A few counts support this clonotype. The V call is TRBV9, the J call TRBJ1-4; no firm D call. Germline CDR1 and CDR2: SGDLS and YYNGEE. The CDR3 covers 14 residues. V was cut by 2 bases and J by 3 bases, with 8 bases left in between. The CDR3 nucleotides read TGTGCCAGCAGCGTCCGATCCTCTAATGAAAAACTGTTTTTT. This translates into CASSVRSSNEKLFF.

This clonotype was observed a few times. The rearrangement uses TRBV10-2 and TRBJ1-1; a weak D match, TRBD1 (6 bases). The germline V gene has CDR1 WSHSY and CDR2 SAAADI. The CDR3 loop spans 14 amino acids. V was pared by 0 bases and J by 8 bases, with 13 bases between. CDR3 protein: CASSESTRGAEAFF. CDR3 nucleotides: TGCGCCAGCAGTGAGTCGACTCGGGGGGCAGAAGCTTTCTTT.

This clonotype has ten or more counts. This rearrangement joins TRBV7-2 to TRBJ2-5, with 13 nucleotides matching TRBD2. This CDR3 is 16 amino acids long. J lost 4 bases, V lost 1 base, and 3 bases had no gene match. CDR1 and CDR2 (germline): SGHTA, FQGNSA. The CDR3 DNA is TGTGCCAGCAGCTTAGAACTAGCGGGGGGGCGAGAGACCCAGTACTTC. This translates into CASSLELAGGRETQYF.

The V gene is TRBV7-2, the J gene TRBJ2-1, with a weak D call TRBD1 (6 bases). Germline CDR1 is SGHTA and CDR2 is FQGNSA. CDR3 size: 15 residues. V was pared by 5 bases and J by 4 bases, with 15 bases between. The CDR3 nucleotides are TGTGCCAGCAGCCTTAGGACAGCCTCATACAATGAGCAGTTCTTC. Protein product: CASSLRTASYNEQFF.

This clonotype has ten or more counts. CDR3 in DNA: TGTGCCAGTAGTCCCTTAACTGGGGCCAACGTCCTGACTTTC. It translates to CASSPLTGANVLTF. The chain employs TRBV19 and TRBJ2-6; no clear D. V lost 5 bases, J lost 2 bases, and 7 bases lay in between. CDR3 length: 14 amino acids. CDR1 is LNHDA, CDR2 SQIVND, per germline (reference sequence).

In its sample, this clonotype was seen many times. The chain links TRBV4-3 to TRBJ1-2; TRBD1 matches at 7 bases. The CDR3 covers 15 residues. After removal of 1 base from V and 3 bases from J, the junction contained 5 bases not matched to a gene. The germline V gene has CDR1 LGHNA and CDR2 YSLEER. As DNA, the CDR3 is TGCGCCAGCAGCCAAGTGAAGGGGGCGGACTATGGCTACACCTTC. Its protein product is CASSQVKGADYGYTF.

There are a few counts of this clonotype. J is TRBJ2-3 and V is TRBV4-2, with D perhaps given as TRBD1 or TRBD2 (5 bases each). CDR1 and CDR2 (germline): LGHNA, YNFKEQ. This CDR3 spans 14 amino acids. The ends were cut back, 6 bases at V and 5 bases at J, with 15 bases in the middle. The DNA of the CDR3 is TGTGCCAGCAGTCGGGACCCCCGGGTAGATACGCAGTATTTT. It encodes CASSRDPRVDTQYF.

Worth noting for this clonotype: A much larger clone differs from this one at a single base, so this may be a read error. The chain is built from TRBV20-1 and TRBJ1-4; TRBD1 is a possible D gene (5 bases). The length of the CDR3 is 14 residues. V dropped 3 bases and J dropped 8 bases, with 16 bases sitting between them. Germline values: CDR1 DFQATT, CDR2 SNEGSKA (reference sequence). CDR3 in DNA: TGCAGTGCTAGGCGACAGCAAAGCAAGGAAAAACTGTTTTTT. This encodes CSARRQQSKEKLFF.

This clonotype was found a few times. This rearrangement joins TRBV13 to TRBJ2-7; a possible D gene is TRBD1 (6 bases). V lost 4 bases and J 3 bases, leaving 13 bases between the germline ends. Per germline, CDR1 PRHDT and CDR2 FYEKMQ (reference sequence). This CDR3 has 14 residues. The CDR3 here is CASSSKQGIYEQYV. CDR3 bases: TGTGCCAGCAGCTCGAAACAGGGCATCTACGAGCAGTACGTC.

In its sample, this clonotype was seen a few times. At one end, the junction sequence differs from germline, possibly due to a read error. The J gene is TRBJ1-4, the V gene TRBV6-2 or TRBV6-3; 8 bases line up with TRBD1. Germline CDR1 MNHEY, CDR2 SVGEGT. There are 14 residues in the CDR3. This CDR3 reads CARRTGGKKEKLFF. In nucleotides, the CDR3 is TGTGCCCGCAGAACAGGGGGGAAAAAAGAAAAACTGTTTTTT.

J is TRBJ2-6 and V is TRBV2; D gene uncertain. Germline CDR1 is SNHLY and CDR2 is FYNNEI. The ends were cut back, 1 base at V and 5 bases at J, with 9 bases in the middle. CDR3 size: 15 residues. The CDR3 spells CASSEGFRRANVLTF. CDR3 coding DNA: TGTGCCAGCAGTGAAGGTTTCCGCAGGGCCAACGTCCTGACTTTC. The full variable domain, rest sourced from reference TRBV2 and TRBJ2-6, is EPEVTQTPSHQVTQMGQEVILRCVPISNHLYFYWYRQILGQKVEFLVSFYNNEISEKSEIFDDQFSVERPDGSNFTLKIRSTKLEDSAMYFCASSEGFRRANVLTFGAGSRLTVL.

This clonotype was observed at least ten times. V gene TRBV7-3 combines with J gene TRBJ2-3; D may be TRBD2 (5 bases). This CDR3 is built from 14 residues. The V and J ends lost 8 bases and 0 bases respectively, with 12 bases between them. CDR1 SGHTA and CDR2 FQGTGA come from the germline V gene. The CDR3 spells CASREGASTDTQYF. CDR3 DNA sequence: TGTGCCAGCCGTGAGGGCGCTAGCACAGATACGCAGTATTTT.